Following are 3 T cell receptor beta chains from one sample sequenced in a study of CD8+ T cells in alopecia areata. It was cDNA, reverse transcribed from extracted RNA, that served as the sequencing template. TCRdb's copy holds only in-frame clones and misses some; the assay was immunoSEQ multiplex PCR. The sample consists of 200,000 to 250,000 clones, about three fifths of them appearing once. The sample in question was CD4+ T cells sorted from blood, obtained at week 0. The receptors shown here come from a human donor with alopecia areata.

The rearrangement joins TRBV4-1 to TRBJ2-1; D not resolved. Trimming took off 1 base at V and 5 bases at J, with 15 bases between the two ends. The CDR3 runs 16 residues. CDR1 is MGHRA and CDR2 is YSYEKL in the germline V gene. CDR3 DNA: TGCGCCAGCAGCCAAGGAAGACTTTCCTACGACAATGAGCAGTTCTTC. Its protein product is CASSQGRLSYDNEQFF.

The chain carries TRBV7-3 and TRBJ2-3, with 7 positions matching TRBD2. Looked up from germline, CDR1 is SGHTA and CDR2 is FQGTGA. V dropped 5 bases and J dropped 2; count of bases not matched to a gene: 10. The CDR3 covers 16 residues. The CDR3 nucleotides are TGTGCCAGCAGCCCCCGATTGGCGGGGGACACAGATACGCAGTATTTT. This codes for CASSPRLAGDTDTQYF.

V usage is TRBV19 and J usage is TRBJ2-3; D is perhaps TRBD1 (6 bases). CDR3 length: 15 amino acids. Trimming took 9 bases from V and 2 from J, leaving 18 bases between them. Germline lookup yields CDR1 LNHDA and CDR2 SQIVND (reference sequence). CDR3 region: CASHTQGPYTDTQYF. For the CDR3, the DNA is TGTGCCAGCCATACACAGGGACCCTACACAGATACGCAGTATTTT.